This T cell receptor (beta chain) was retrieved from a study of blood T cell repertoires in COVID-19. Clones were read by immunoSEQ multiplex PCR, and TCRdb kept only the in-frame ones, dropping some. The profile shows approximately 260,000 clones, approximately 79% of them singletons. This CDR3 comprises 11 residues. Germline V lookup: CDR1 DFQATT, CDR2 SNEGSKA (reference sequence). The clonotype comes from a woman in her thirties or forties with active or convalescent COVID-19. Sequences were obtained from peripheral blood. The V and J genes are TRBV20-1 and TRBJ1-1; a possible D gene is TRBD1 (6 bases). CDR3 nucleotide sequence: TGCAGGACAGGAAAGAACACTGAAGCTTTCTTT. Protein: CRTGKNTEAFF.